This entry is about one T cell receptor (beta chain). Its antigen is not identified. This record comes from a study of cytotoxic CD8 clonotypes in ibrutinib-treated CLL. Across the whole study: The study included approximately 10 relapsed/refractory and under 16 treatment-naive patients; 17 had IGHV unmutated disease. Study-wide findings and caveats: Before falling back toward baseline at progression, clonality had risen at the time of ibrutinib response. Progressing patients had sampling times that differed from those of sustained-remission patients. Public clonotypes were rare and shrank or held steady on treatment.

The germline V gene has CDR1 SNHLY and CDR2 FYNNEI. The V segment lost 1 base and the J segment 4 bases; nucleotides outside the gene matches: 7. This CDR3 has 17 residues. Some clones are missing from TCRdb's copy, which holds only in-frame ones; the method was immunoSEQ multiplex PCR. The sample gives tens of thousands of clones, around half of which show up once; over 25% is in the top ten. The chain is built from TRBV2 and TRBJ2-2; 9 bases align to TRBD2. The receptor's source is a human donor with chronic lymphocytic leukemia. The material was PBMCs, obtained after 12 months of ibrutinib treatment. The CDR3 DNA sequence: TGTGCCAGCAGTGAAGATCTTAGCGGGAGTGGCACCGGGGAGCTGTTTTTT. Its protein is CASSEDLSGSGTGELFF.